A selection of T cell receptor beta chains follows, all from one sample in a study of cytomegalovirus exposure and HLA in healthy donors. This table comes from immunoSEQ multiplex PCR, and its TCRdb copy is limited to in-frame clones, with some not included. This sample yields 100,000 to 150,000 clones, of which around 72% are seen a single time; 2.9% belongs to the top ten. The source material was PBMCs. All receptors come from a human donor in good health. Each CDR3 is given without its conserved first and last residue. Each record gives: V gene, J gene, CDR3 protein.

v_call: TRBV4-3
j_call: TRBJ1-1
cdr3_aa: ASSQDRRGRAF

v_call: TRBV5-4
j_call: TRBJ2-1
cdr3_aa: ASSLLRLAGGNEQF

v_call: TRBV19
j_call: TRBJ2-3
cdr3_aa: ASMPRGLAGGTDTQY

v_call: TRBV7-6
j_call: TRBJ2-5
cdr3_aa: ASSLGTSPTAQY

v_call: TRBV6-6
j_call: TRBJ1-1
cdr3_aa: ASDGRLNTEAF

v_call: TRBV7-9
j_call: TRBJ1-1
cdr3_aa: ASSFPGTGGVAEAF

v_call: TRBV5-1
j_call: TRBJ2-6
cdr3_aa: ASSQKTGGANVLT

v_call: TRBV2
j_call: TRBJ1-1
cdr3_aa: ASSEGVEAF

v_call: TRBV2
j_call: TRBJ2-5
cdr3_aa: ASRDSDKETQY

v_call: TRBV7-2
j_call: TRBJ2-7
cdr3_aa: ASSPGDEQY

v_call: TRBV19
j_call: TRBJ2-5
cdr3_aa: ASKMLGVPWETQY

v_call: TRBV6-5
j_call: TRBJ2-5
cdr3_aa: ASSLVYQETQY

v_call: TRBV19
j_call: TRBJ2-5
cdr3_aa: ASSRQFDSQETQY

v_call: TRBV29-1
j_call: TRBJ2-7
cdr3_aa: SVRLAGDEQY

v_call: TRBV7-2
j_call: TRBJ1-2
cdr3_aa: ASSLAPTGFPDGYT

v_call: TRBV27
j_call: TRBJ2-7
cdr3_aa: ASSPPRDRGLYEQY

v_call: TRBV18
j_call: TRBJ2-1
cdr3_aa: ASSVGGVREQF

v_call: TRBV6-6
j_call: TRBJ1-2
cdr3_aa: ASTDNTGNYGYT

v_call: TRBV6-5
j_call: TRBJ2-1
cdr3_aa: ASSQLDLGEQF

v_call: TRBV20-1
j_call: TRBJ2-7
cdr3_aa: SAGGAVEQY

v_call: TRBV5-1
j_call: TRBJ2-6
cdr3_aa: ASSHQTSGANVLT

v_call: TRBV18
j_call: TRBJ2-3
cdr3_aa: ASSLGDRGIVSGAQY

v_call: TRBV7-6
j_call: TRBJ1-1
cdr3_aa: AGSKHKGQLNTEAF

v_call: TRBV19
j_call: TRBJ2-2
cdr3_aa: ASSIRTSGGPGELF

v_call: TRBV7-9
j_call: .
cdr3_aa: ASSLLAGGDEQY

v_call: TRBV19
j_call: TRBJ2-7
cdr3_aa: ASSIRGPTPYEQY

v_call: TRBV4-2
j_call: TRBJ2-7
cdr3_aa: ASSPRDSASDEQY

v_call: TRBV29-1
j_call: TRBJ1-1
cdr3_aa: SAGTGDTEAF

v_call: TRBV5-8
j_call: TRBJ2-3
cdr3_aa: ASSSQPGQRTDTQY

v_call: TRBV6-1
j_call: TRBJ2-2
cdr3_aa: ASMRLAGPGELF

v_call: TRBV13
j_call: TRBJ2-7
cdr3_aa: ASGNSDSSYEQY

v_call: TRBV7-2
j_call: TRBJ2-5
cdr3_aa: ASRTGRGPQETQY

v_call: TRBV10-3
j_call: TRBJ2-7
cdr3_aa: AIRGSLAGISYEQY

v_call: TRBV11-2
j_call: TRBJ2-1
cdr3_aa: ASSSIRGNEQF

v_call: TRBV19
j_call: TRBJ2-1
cdr3_aa: ASKSSGRTFSMNEQF

v_call: TRBV6-5
j_call: TRBJ1-2
cdr3_aa: ASSYTLGGGYT

v_call: TRBV5-1
j_call: TRBJ2-7
cdr3_aa: ASSYDPPGQGAYEQY

v_call: TRBV19
j_call: TRBJ1-1
cdr3_aa: ASINRGGTEAF

v_call: TRBV7-3
j_call: TRBJ2-3
cdr3_aa: ASSYRPGDTQY

v_call: TRBV7-2
j_call: TRBJ2-3
cdr3_aa: ASSFTGASGSTDTQY

v_call: TRBV19
j_call: TRBJ2-3
cdr3_aa: ASSITGGSQY

v_call: TRBV6-1
j_call: TRBJ2-7
cdr3_aa: ASSVGREASYEQY

v_call: TRBV27
j_call: TRBJ1-5
cdr3_aa: ATNHRGGSNQPQH

v_call: TRBV2
j_call: TRBJ2-3
cdr3_aa: ASLASGGLNTQY

v_call: TRBV5-1
j_call: TRBJ1-4
cdr3_aa: ASSLAFVTNEKLF

v_call: TRBV4-3
j_call: TRBJ2-1
cdr3_aa: ASSPEVGTRNNEQF

v_call: TRBV6-6
j_call: TRBJ1-5
cdr3_aa: ASSYKQGYSNQPQH

v_call: TRBV28
j_call: TRBJ2-5
cdr3_aa: ASSFGGESGRRETQY

v_call: TRBV7-2
j_call: TRBJ2-7
cdr3_aa: ASSLNFLSYEQY

v_call: TRBV7-2
j_call: TRBJ2-7
cdr3_aa: ASSLGQVSYEQY

v_call: TRBV6-6
j_call: TRBJ2-3
cdr3_aa: ASSYSGGGSVDTQY

v_call: TRBV27
j_call: TRBJ2-2
cdr3_aa: ASNEAGAYNTGELF

v_call: TRBV28
j_call: TRBJ1-4
cdr3_aa: ASSLWTGSTNEKLF

v_call: TRBV4-3
j_call: TRBJ1-2
cdr3_aa: ASSPRGDYGYT

v_call: TRBV30
j_call: TRBJ2-7
cdr3_aa: AWGSRGYEQY